The 20 T cell receptor beta chains in this list originate from one sample, sequenced in a study of technical replicates of blood from a few donors. Generated by immunoSEQ multiplex PCR, the TCRdb table keeps only in-frame clones and is missing some. This sample has 100,000 or so clones, with 90% to 96% found just once. Material: T cells isolated from PBMCs. The source of these receptors is a human donor in good health.

CDR3 DNA: TGTGCCAGCAGCTCTACGGGACATTTGAACACTGAAGCTTTCTTT. It translates to CASSSTGHLNTEAFF. The rearrangement links TRBV5-6 to TRBJ1-1, with D possibly matching TRBD1 (6 bases). Germline V gene lookup returns CDR1 SGHDT and CDR2 YYEEEE. Trimming stripped 3 bases from V and 0 bases from J, with 12 bases between. This CDR3 spans 15 amino acids.

The chain couples TRBV7-2 to TRBJ1-1; no clear D gene. Germline loops: CDR1 SGHTA, CDR2 FQGNSA. The CDR3 is 15 amino acids. V was trimmed by 1 base and J by 1 base, leaving 10 bases between them. Written as DNA, the CDR3 is TGTGCCAGCAGCTTAGTGACGGGTGGGAACACTGAAGCTTTCTTT. It specifies CASSLVTGGNTEAFF.

The J gene is TRBJ2-7, the V gene TRBV7-2, with 7 bases fitting TRBD2. V dropped 3 bases and J dropped 4; count of bases not matched to a gene: 6. The CDR3 is 14 amino acids. Per germline, CDR1 SGHTA and CDR2 FQGNSA. In nucleotides, the CDR3 is TGTGCCAGCAGCTTCGGACTAGGATCATACGAGCAGTACTTC. It specifies CASSFGLGSYEQYF.

This rearrangement joins TRBV2 to TRBJ1-3, with a tentative D call TRBD1 (6 bases). The CDR3 consists of 15 residues. The germline V gene has CDR1 SNHLY and CDR2 FYNNEI. V lost 6 bases to trimming and J lost 1 base, with 13 bases between them. The chain's CDR3 is CASSDPGDSGNTIYF. The CDR3 DNA reads as TGTGCCAGCAGCGACCCAGGGGATTCTGGAAACACCATATATTTT.

Only one count was recorded for this clone. V gene TRBV6-5 combines with J gene TRBJ2-1; the D gene is possibly TRBD2 (5 bases). Trimming stripped 7 bases from V and 8 bases from J, with 21 bases between. Per germline, CDR1 MNHEY and CDR2 SVGAGI. The CDR3 spans 15 residues. DNA of the CDR3: TGTGCCAGCATAAGAGAAGCTGGCGGGTATGATGAGCAGTTCTTC. Translating gives CASIREAGGYDEQFF.

The V and J genes are TRBV5-8 and TRBJ2-3; D call uncertain. The CDR3 spans 13 residues. The germline CDR1 and CDR2 sequences are SGHTS and YDEGEE. With 2 bases removed from V and 5 bases from J, the gap between germline ends came to 9 bases. CDR3 amino acids: CASSLDFRDTQYF. The DNA for the CDR3 is TGTGCCAGCAGCTTAGACTTCCGAGATACGCAGTATTTT.

The chain uses TRBV5-1 and TRBJ2-3, with 7 bases aligning to TRBD2. CDR1 is SGHRS, CDR2 YFSETQ, per germline. The CDR3 runs 16 residues. V lost 1 base, J lost 5 bases, and 10 bases stayed unmatched. The CDR3 loop is CASSLFAGELEDTQYF. In DNA, the CDR3 is TGCGCCAGCAGCTTGTTTGCGGGAGAGCTCGAAGATACGCAGTATTTT.

The chain employs TRBV14 and TRBJ2-7; 8 bases line up with TRBD1. V lost 1 base and J lost 5; bases outside the gene matches: 1. CDR3 size: 13 residues. CDR1 and CDR2 from the germline V gene are SGHDN and FVKESK. This CDR3 is CASSQGQGNEQYF. The CDR3 nucleotides are TGTGCCAGCAGCCAAGGACAGGGGAACGAGCAGTACTTC.

This chain joins TRBV18 and TRBJ2-2, with D perhaps matching TRBD1 (5 bases). The CDR3 is 15 amino acids. V was shortened by 1 base and J by 6 bases, with 12 bases between the two germline ends. Looked up from germline, CDR1 is KGHSH and CDR2 is LQKENI. CDR3 amino acids: CASSPQGIHAGELFF. In nucleotides, the CDR3 is TGTGCCAGCTCACCACAGGGGATTCACGCCGGGGAGCTGTTTTTT.

The rearrangement uses TRBV5-1 and TRBJ2-7; TRBD1 aligns across 10 bases. J was trimmed by 4 bases and V by 0 bases; bases with no gene match: 7. Germline V CDR1 and CDR2: SGHRS, YFSETQ. This CDR3 is built from 16 residues. In DNA form, the CDR3 reads TGCGCCAGCAGCTTGGCACCGGGACAGGGGAGTTACGAGCAGTACTTC. It encodes CASSLAPGQGSYEQYF.

The chain is built from TRBV5-1 and TRBJ1-4; 11 bases agree with TRBD1. The CDR3 is 14 residues long. J was trimmed by 7 bases and V by 7 bases; bases with no gene match: 6. The germline CDR1 and CDR2 sequences are SGHRS and YFSETQ. Here the CDR3 reads CASGRTGGTEKLFF. The DNA of the CDR3 is TGCGCCAGCGGAAGGACAGGGGGCACTGAAAAACTGTTTTTT.

This rearrangement joins TRBV29-1 to TRBJ1-3; D remains unclear. The V and J ends lost 3 bases and 0 bases respectively, with 9 bases between them. The CDR3 extends over 14 amino acids. CDR1 is SQVTM, CDR2 ANQGSEA, per germline. The CDR3 DNA follows: TGCAGCGTTGAGTATCACGGCTCTGGAAACACCATATATTTT. It encodes CSVEYHGSGNTIYF. Using reference TRBV29-1 and TRBJ1-3 for the parts outside the CDR3, the full variable domain is SAVISQKPSRDICQRGTSLTIQCQVDSQVTMMFWYRQQPGQSLTLIATANQGSEATYESGFVIDKFPISRPNLTFSTLTVSNMSPEDSSIYLCSVEYHGSGNTIYFGEGSWLTVV.

The V and J genes are TRBV6-5 and TRBJ2-7; 8 bases are shared with TRBD1. Looked up from germline, CDR1 is MNHEY and CDR2 is SVGAGI. This CDR3 has 13 amino acids. With V trimmed by 2 bases and J by 3 bases, 0 bases remained unmatched. CDR3 residues: CASSYGTGYEQYF. DNA for the CDR3: TGTGCCAGCAGTTACGGGACAGGCTACGAGCAGTACTTC.

The chain has TRBV6-5 and TRBJ1-1, with no clear D. V lost 2 bases to trimming and J lost 4 bases, with 8 bases between them. This CDR3 region has 13 residues. Germline CDR1 and CDR2: MNHEY and SVGAGI. For the CDR3, the DNA is TGTGCCAGCAGTTACACGGGTCCCACTGAAGCTTTCTTT. This sequence encodes CASSYTGPTEAFF.

The chain recombines TRBV10-3 with TRBJ2-5; 7 bases are shared with TRBD1. Per the germline V gene, CDR1 is ENHRY and CDR2 is SYGVKD. There are 12 residues in the CDR3. V lost 10 bases to trimming and J lost 5 bases; unmatched junction nucleotides: 7. CDR3 protein: CATRDSGETQYF. CDR3 DNA sequence: TGTGCCACTAGGGACAGTGGGGAGACCCAGTACTTC.

V usage is TRBV5-6 and J usage is TRBJ2-1; maybe TRBD2 (5 bases). The CDR3 is 17 residues long. V was shortened by 2 bases and J by 9 bases, with 24 bases between the two germline ends. Germline CDR1 and CDR2: SGHDT and YYEEEE. The DNA for the CDR3 is TGTGCCAGCAGCTTAACCCCCCCGGACTTCCGGTGGAGTGAGCAGTTCTTC. This translates into CASSLTPPDFRWSEQFF.

This clone was detected once. The chain employs TRBV6-1 and TRBJ2-5; 8 nucleotides agree with TRBD2. Germline CDR1 is MNHNS and CDR2 is SASEGT. The CDR3 spans 14 residues. V gave up 5 bases and J gave up 6 bases; unmatched junction bases: 8. CDR3: CASSFSGMQQTQYF. The CDR3, as DNA: TGTGCCAGCAGTTTTAGCGGGATGCAACAGACCCAGTACTTC.

This clone was counted a few times. The chain links TRBV29-1 to TRBJ1-4; tentatively, D is TRBD1 (6 bases). In germline, CDR1 is SQVTM, CDR2 ANQGSEA. CDR3 length equals 16 residues. V lost 7 bases and J 0 bases, leaving 18 bases between the germline ends. The CDR3 DNA is TGCAGCGGTTACTTAACAGGGATTGCAACTAATGAAAAACTGTTTTTT. Translation: CSGYLTGIATNEKLFF.

The CDR3 nucleotides are TGTGCCAGCAGTAGAGCGGGAAGCATGCTGTTCTTC. Translating it yields CASSRAGSMLFF. The chain carries TRBV6-5 and TRBJ2-1; 7 bases are shared with TRBD2. The CDR3 spans 12 residues. The V segment lost 5 bases and the J segment 15 bases; nucleotides outside the gene matches: 10. Looked up from germline, CDR1 is MNHEY and CDR2 is SVGAGI.

The chain is built from TRBV2 and TRBJ2-7; 8 nucleotides line up with TRBD1. CDR3 length: 13 amino acids. The V gene end was trimmed by 6 bases and the J gene end by 3 bases; junction bases not matched to a gene: 4. Germline loops: CDR1 SNHLY, CDR2 FYNNEI. The CDR3 coding sequence is TGTGCCAGCAGCAGACAGGGGTTCTACGAGCAGTACTTC. Encoded protein: CASSRQGFYEQYF.